One sample yielded the 6 T cell receptor beta chains listed below, sequenced in a study of cytomegalovirus exposure and HLA in healthy donors (dated by TCRdb to between 2016 and 2019). The library was built by means of the immunoSEQ multiplex PCR assay. For the multiplex PCR, a mixture combining 60 forward primers for TCR Vbeta segments and 13 reverse primers for TCR Jbeta segments was used. Held by TCRdb, this immuneACCESS table contains in-frame sequences only and omits some clones. Under half of the omission traces to an unresolved V gene where checked; the cause of the rest is unknown. The record for this sample contains roughly 120,000 clones. The ten largest clones capture approximately 0.99% of the sample. Sample: PBMCs. The receptors shown here come from a man aged 18 to 29 in good health and CMV-seronegative.

In regard to this clone: The same CDR3 arises from other DNA sequences in this sample as well. The gene calls are TRBV7-9 and TRBJ2-7; TRBD2 matches at 8 bases. There are 15 residues in the CDR3. Per the germline V gene, CDR1 is SEHNR and CDR2 is FQNEAQ (reference sequence). V shed 3 bases, J shed 2 bases, and the junction held 6 bases outside the gene matches. In DNA form, the CDR3 reads TGTGCCAGCAGCTTGGGGCTAGCGGGTCCCTACGAGCAGTACTTC. This gives the protein CASSLGLAGPYEQYF. Together with reference TRBV7-9 and TRBJ2-7, the CDR3 gives the full variable domain: DTGVSQNPRHKITKRGQNVTFRCDPISEHNRLYWYRQTLGQGPEFLTYFQNEAQLEKSRLLSDRFSAERPKGSFSTLEIQRTEQGDSAMYLCASSLGLAGPYEQYFGPGTRLTVT.

The chain links TRBV20-1 to TRBJ2-7; D is undetermined. The germline V gene has CDR1 DFQATT and CDR2 SNEGSKA (reference sequence). The CDR3 is made up of 11 amino acids. Trimming took off 6 bases at V and 6 bases at J, with 12 bases between the two ends. The DNA for the CDR3 is TGCAGTGCCGGTCCTGGGCCCGAGCAGTACTTC. It specifies CSAGPGPEQYF.

The V gene is TRBV10-3, the J gene TRBJ2-1; the match to TRBD1 covers 10 bases. The trim removed 10 bases at V and 5 bases at J, leaving 11 bases unmatched. This CDR3 has 15 residues. CDR1 and CDR2 (germline): ENHRY, SYGVKD. This CDR3 is CATQGGQGRDNEQFF. The CDR3 nucleotides read TGTGCCACTCAAGGGGGACAGGGGCGCGACAATGAGCAGTTCTTC.

The rearrangement joins TRBV9 to TRBJ2-1, with 7 bases that match TRBD2. CDR1 and CDR2 from the germline V gene are SGDLS and YYNGEE. V was pared by 0 bases and J by 1 base, with 4 bases of the junction left unmatched. The CDR3 runs to 16 residues. The CDR3 DNA reads as TGTGCCAGCAGCGTAGAGGGAGGGTGGTCCTACAATGAGCAGTTCTTC. Translated: CASSVEGGWSYNEQFF.

The chain links TRBV4-2 to TRBJ2-1; D is perhaps TRBD2 (6 bases). This CDR3 comprises 16 residues. The germline V gene encodes CDR1 LGHNA and CDR2 YNFKEQ. V shed 2 bases and J shed 0 bases, with 11 bases lying between them. The CDR3 nucleotides are TGTGCCAGCAGCCAACGGGACTCCAACTCCTACAATGAGCAGTTCTTC. Its protein product is CASSQRDSNSYNEQFF.

V usage is TRBV7-9 and J usage is TRBJ2-3; 15 bases are a match to TRBD2. The CDR3 is 15 amino acids. V lost 5 bases, J lost 3 bases, and 0 bases stayed unmatched. Germline V gene sequence: CDR1 SEHNR, CDR2 FQNEAQ (reference sequence). DNA for the CDR3: TGTGCCAGCAGCGGGACTAGCGGGAGGACAGATACGCAGTATTTT. It encodes CASSGTSGRTDTQYF. Variable domain in full (rest from reference TRBV7-9 and TRBJ2-3): DTGVSQNPRHKITKRGQNVTFRCDPISEHNRLYWYRQTLGQGPEFLTYFQNEAQLEKSRLLSDRFSAERPKGSFSTLEIQRTEQGDSAMYLCASSGTSGRTDTQYFGPGTRLTVL.